This record covers a single T cell receptor (beta chain). The sample belongs to a study of blood T cell repertoires in COVID-19. Original methodology: Estimates of nucleated cell counts were drawn from the amplification of reference gene primers. The repertoire was sequenced with immunoSEQ multiplex PCR; TCRdb's copy has only in-frame clones and lacks some. V and J calls and clone size are copied from that table; D and trimming were computed from the DNA. The table lists about 180,000 clones, 70% to 90% of them singletons. The TCR comes from a man between 40 and 49 years old with active or convalescent COVID-19. The sequenced sample was peripheral blood.

The CDR3 spells CASSSGRRGYSEQYF. CDR3 nucleotide sequence: TGTGCCAGCAGCTCGGGACGACGGGGGTACTCCGAGCAGTACTTC. This chain joins TRBV7-9 and TRBJ2-7, with D possibly being TRBD2 (6 bases). Germline CDR1 and CDR2: SEHNR and FQNEAQ (reference sequence). The CDR3 loop spans 15 amino acids. Trimming removed 4 bases at V and 6 bases at J, with 19 bases between. Full variable domain (remainder filled in from reference TRBV7-9 and TRBJ2-7): DTGVSQNPRHKITKRGQNVTFRCDPISEHNRLYWYRQTLGQGPEFLTYFQNEAQLEKSRLLSDRFSAERPKGSFSTLEIQRTEQGDSAMYLCASSSGRRGYSEQYFGPGTRLTVT.